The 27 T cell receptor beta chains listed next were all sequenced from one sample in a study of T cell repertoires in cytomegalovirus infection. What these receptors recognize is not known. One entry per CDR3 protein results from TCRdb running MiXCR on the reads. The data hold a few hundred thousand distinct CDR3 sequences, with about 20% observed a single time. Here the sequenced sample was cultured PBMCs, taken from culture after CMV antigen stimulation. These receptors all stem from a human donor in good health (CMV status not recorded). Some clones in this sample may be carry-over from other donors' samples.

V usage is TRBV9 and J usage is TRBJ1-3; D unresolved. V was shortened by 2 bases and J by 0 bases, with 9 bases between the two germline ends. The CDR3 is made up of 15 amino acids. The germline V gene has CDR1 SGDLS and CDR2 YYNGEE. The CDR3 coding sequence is TGTGCCAGCAGCGTCCTCGGGAACTCTGGAAACACCATATATTTT. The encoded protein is CASSVLGNSGNTIYF.

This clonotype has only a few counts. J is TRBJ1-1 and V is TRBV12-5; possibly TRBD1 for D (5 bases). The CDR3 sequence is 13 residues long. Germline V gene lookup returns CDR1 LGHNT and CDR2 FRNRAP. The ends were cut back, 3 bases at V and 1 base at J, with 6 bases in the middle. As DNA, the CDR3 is TGTGCTAGTGGTTTCACAGGGAACACTGAAGCTTTCTTT. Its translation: CASGFTGNTEAFF.

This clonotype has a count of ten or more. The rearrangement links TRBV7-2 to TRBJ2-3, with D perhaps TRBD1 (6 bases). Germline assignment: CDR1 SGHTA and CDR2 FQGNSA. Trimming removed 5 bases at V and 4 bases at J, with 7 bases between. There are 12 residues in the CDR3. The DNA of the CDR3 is TGTGCCAGCAGCGAGGGGGCAGATACGCAGTATTTT. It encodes CASSEGADTQYF.

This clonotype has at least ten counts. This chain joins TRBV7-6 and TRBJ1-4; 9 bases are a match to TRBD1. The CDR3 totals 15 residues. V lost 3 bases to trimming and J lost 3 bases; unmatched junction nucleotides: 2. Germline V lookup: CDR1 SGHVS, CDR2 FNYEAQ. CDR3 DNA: TGTGCCAGCAGCTTCAGACAGGGGGCTAATGAAAAACTGTTTTTT. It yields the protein CASSFRQGANEKLFF.

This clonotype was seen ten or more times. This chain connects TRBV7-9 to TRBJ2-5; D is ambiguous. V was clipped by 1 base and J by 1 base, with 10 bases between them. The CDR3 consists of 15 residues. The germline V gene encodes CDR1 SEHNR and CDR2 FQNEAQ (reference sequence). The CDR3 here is CASSLVLLGQETQYF. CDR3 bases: TGTGCCAGCAGCTTAGTGTTGCTGGGCCAAGAGACCCAGTACTTC.

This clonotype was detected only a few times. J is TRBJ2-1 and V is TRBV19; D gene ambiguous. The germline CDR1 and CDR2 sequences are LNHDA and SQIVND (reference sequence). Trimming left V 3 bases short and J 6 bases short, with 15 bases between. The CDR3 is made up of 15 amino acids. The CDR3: CASSILFRVTNEQFF. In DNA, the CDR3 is TGTGCCAGTAGTATTCTCTTCCGGGTGACCAATGAGCAGTTCTTC.

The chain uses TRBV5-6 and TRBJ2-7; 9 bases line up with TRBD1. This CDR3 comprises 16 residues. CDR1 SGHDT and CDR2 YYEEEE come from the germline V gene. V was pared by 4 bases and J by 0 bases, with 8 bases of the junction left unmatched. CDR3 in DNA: TGTGCCAGCAGCCCCCTCGGGACAGGGATCTCCTACGAGCAGTACTTC. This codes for CASSPLGTGISYEQYF.

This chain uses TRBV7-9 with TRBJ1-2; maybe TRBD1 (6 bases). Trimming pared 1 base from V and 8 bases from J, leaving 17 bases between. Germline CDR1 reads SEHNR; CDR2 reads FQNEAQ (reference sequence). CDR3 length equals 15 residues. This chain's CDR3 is CASSLGGGGREGYTF. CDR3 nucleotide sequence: TGTGCCAGCAGCTTAGGCGGGGGCGGACGTGAGGGCTACACCTTC.

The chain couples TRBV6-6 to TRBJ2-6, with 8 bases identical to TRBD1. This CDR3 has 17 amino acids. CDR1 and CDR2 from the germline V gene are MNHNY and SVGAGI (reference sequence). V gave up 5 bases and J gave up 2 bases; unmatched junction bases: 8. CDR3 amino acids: CASSLGQGVAGANVLTF. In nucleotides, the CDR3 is TGTGCCAGCAGTCTCGGACAGGGCGTCGCTGGGGCCAACGTCCTGACTTTC.

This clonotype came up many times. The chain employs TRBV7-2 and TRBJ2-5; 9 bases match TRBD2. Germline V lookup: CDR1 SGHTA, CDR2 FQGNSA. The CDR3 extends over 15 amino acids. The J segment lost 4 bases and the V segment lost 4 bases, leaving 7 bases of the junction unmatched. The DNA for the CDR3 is TGTGCCAGCAGCTCCGGAGCGGGAGGAGTAGAGACCCAGTACTTC. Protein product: CASSSGAGGVETQYF.

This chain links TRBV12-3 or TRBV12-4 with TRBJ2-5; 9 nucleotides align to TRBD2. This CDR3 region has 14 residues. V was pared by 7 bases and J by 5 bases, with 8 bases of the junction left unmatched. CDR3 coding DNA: TGTGCCAGCACCGACGGCGGGAGGGAGGAGACCCAGTACTTC. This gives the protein CASTDGGREETQYF.

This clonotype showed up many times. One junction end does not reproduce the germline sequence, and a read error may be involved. CDR3 coding DNA: TGTGCCAGCAGCTCTCCTGTCTGGACCAGGGGTTTGGATTTT. Encoded protein: CASSSPVWTRGLDF. This rearrangement joins TRBV7-2 to TRBJ1-3, with D possibly being TRBD1 (6 bases). Per the germline V gene, CDR1 is SGHTA and CDR2 is FQGNSA. The CDR3 is 14 residues long.

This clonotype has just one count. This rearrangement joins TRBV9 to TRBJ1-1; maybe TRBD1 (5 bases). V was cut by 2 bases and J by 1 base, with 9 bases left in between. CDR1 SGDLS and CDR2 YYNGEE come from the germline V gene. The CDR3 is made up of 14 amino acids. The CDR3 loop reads CASSVRQTNTEAFF. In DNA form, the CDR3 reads TGTGCCAGCAGCGTGAGACAGACGAACACTGAAGCTTTCTTT.

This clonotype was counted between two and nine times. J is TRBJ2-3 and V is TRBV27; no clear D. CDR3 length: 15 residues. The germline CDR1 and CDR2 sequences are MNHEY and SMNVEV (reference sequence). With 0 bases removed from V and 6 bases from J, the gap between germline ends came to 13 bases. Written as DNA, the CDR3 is TGTGCCAGCAGTTTATCGAAGGGATCATACGATACGCAGTATTTT. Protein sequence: CASSLSKGSYDTQYF.

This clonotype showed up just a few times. CDR3 protein: CASSLRYRDGGAQHF. The CDR3 DNA follows: TGCGCCAGCAGCCTCCGATACCGGGACGGGGGGGCCCAGCATTTT. J is TRBJ1-5 and V is TRBV4-3; D is possibly TRBD1 (5 bases). Germline assignment: CDR1 LGHNA and CDR2 YSLEER. The CDR3 contains 15 residues. V was pared by 4 bases and J by 11 bases, with 21 bases between.

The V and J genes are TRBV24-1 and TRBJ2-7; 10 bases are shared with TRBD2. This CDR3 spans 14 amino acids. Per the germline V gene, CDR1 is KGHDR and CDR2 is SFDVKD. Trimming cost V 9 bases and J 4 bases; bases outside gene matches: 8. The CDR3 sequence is CATPSGRAGYEQYV. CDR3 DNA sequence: TGTGCCACCCCGAGCGGGAGGGCCGGGTACGAGCAGTACGTC.

The CDR3 is CASSYGGANEKLFF. CDR3 DNA sequence: TGTGCCAGCAGTTATGGAGGGGCAAATGAAAAACTGTTTTTT. The V and J genes are TRBV27 and TRBJ1-4; D possibly corresponds to TRBD1 (5 bases). In germline, CDR1 is MNHEY, CDR2 SMNVEV (reference sequence). Trimming removed 4 bases at V and 5 bases at J, with 11 bases between. The CDR3 runs to 14 residues.

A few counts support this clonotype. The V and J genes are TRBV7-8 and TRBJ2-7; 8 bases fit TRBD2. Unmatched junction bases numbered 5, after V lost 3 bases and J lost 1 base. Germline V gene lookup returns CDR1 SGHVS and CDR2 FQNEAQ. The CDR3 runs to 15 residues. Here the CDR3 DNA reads TGTGCCAGCAGCTTGTATAGCGGGGCGTCCTACGAGCAGTACGTC. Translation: CASSLYSGASYEQYV.

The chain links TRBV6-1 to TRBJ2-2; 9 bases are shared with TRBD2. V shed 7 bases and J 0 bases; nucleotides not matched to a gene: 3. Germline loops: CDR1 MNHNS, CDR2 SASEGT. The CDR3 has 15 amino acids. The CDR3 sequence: CASTRLAANTGELFF. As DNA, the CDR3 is TGTGCCAGCACCCGACTAGCGGCGAACACCGGGGAGCTGTTTTTT.

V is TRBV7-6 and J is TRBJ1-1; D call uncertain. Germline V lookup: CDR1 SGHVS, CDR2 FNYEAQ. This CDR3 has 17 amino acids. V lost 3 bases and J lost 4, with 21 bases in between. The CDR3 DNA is TGTGCCAGCAGCTTGTTTCAACCCCGGACCTGGGGCACTGAAGCTTTCTTT. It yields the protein CASSLFQPRTWGTEAFF.

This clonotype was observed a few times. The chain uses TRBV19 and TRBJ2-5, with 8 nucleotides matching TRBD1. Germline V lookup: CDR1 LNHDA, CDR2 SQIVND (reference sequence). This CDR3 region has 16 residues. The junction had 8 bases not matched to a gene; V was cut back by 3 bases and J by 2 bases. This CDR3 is CASSIGTGGLQETQYF. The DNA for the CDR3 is TGTGCCAGTAGTATCGGGACAGGCGGCTTACAAGAGACCCAGTACTTC. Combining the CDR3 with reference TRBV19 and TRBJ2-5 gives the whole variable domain DGGITQSPKYLFRKEGQNVTLSCEQNLNHDAMYWYRQDPGQGLRLIYYSQIVNDFQKGDIAEGYSVSREKKESFPLTVTSAQKNPTAFYLCASSIGTGGLQETQYFGPGTRLLVL.

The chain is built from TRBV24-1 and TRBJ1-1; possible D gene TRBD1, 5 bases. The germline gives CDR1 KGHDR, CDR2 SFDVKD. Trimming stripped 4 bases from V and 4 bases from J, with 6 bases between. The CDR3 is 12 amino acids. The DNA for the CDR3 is TGTGCCACCAGTGACCAGGGCACTGAAGCTTTCTTT. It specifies CATSDQGTEAFF.

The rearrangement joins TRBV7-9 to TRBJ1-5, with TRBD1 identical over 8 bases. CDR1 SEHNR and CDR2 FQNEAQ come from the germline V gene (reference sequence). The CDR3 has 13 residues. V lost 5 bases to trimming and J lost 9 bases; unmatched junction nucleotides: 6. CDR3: CASSGQGPGPQHF. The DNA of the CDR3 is TGTGCCAGCAGCGGACAGGGCCCAGGGCCCCAGCATTTT.

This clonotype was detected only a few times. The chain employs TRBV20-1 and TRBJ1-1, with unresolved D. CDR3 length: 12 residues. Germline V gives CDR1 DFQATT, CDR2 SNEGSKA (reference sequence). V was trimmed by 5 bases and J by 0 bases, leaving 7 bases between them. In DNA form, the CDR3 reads TGCAGTGCTCAAAGGGTGAACACTGAAGCTTTCTTT. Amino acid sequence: CSAQRVNTEAFF.

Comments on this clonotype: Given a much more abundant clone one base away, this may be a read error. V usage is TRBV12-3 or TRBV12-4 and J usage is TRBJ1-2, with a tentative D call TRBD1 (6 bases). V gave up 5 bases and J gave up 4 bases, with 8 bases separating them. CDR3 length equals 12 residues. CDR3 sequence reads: CASSGQSYGYTF. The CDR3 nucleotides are TGTGCCAGCAGTGGACAGAGCTATGGCTACACCTTC.

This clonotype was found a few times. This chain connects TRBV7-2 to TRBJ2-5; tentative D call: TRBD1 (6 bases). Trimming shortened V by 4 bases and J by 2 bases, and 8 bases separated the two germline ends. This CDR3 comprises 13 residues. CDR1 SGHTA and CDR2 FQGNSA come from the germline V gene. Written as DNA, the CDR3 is TGTGCCAGCAGCTGGACAGAGCAAGAGACCCAGTACTTC. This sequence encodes CASSWTEQETQYF.

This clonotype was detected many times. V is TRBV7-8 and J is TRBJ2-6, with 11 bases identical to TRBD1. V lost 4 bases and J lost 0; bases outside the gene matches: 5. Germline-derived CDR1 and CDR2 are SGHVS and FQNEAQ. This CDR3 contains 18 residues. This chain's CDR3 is CASSSRTGGFSGANVLTF. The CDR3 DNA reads TGTGCCAGCAGCTCACGGACAGGGGGCTTCTCTGGGGCCAACGTCCTGACTTTC.